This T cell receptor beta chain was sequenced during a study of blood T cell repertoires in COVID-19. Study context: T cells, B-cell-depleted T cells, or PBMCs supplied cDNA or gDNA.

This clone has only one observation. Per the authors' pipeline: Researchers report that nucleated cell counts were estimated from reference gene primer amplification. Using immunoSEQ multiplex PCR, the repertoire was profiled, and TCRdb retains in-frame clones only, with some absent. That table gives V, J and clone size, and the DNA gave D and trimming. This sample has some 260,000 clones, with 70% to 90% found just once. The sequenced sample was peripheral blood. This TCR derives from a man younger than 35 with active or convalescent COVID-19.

The CDR3 sequence is CSVTGTPNADTQYF. DNA for the CDR3: TGCAGCGTAACCGGGACTCCGAACGCAGATACGCAGTATTTT. The chain employs TRBV29-1 and TRBJ2-3, with D perhaps matching TRBD2 (6 bases). V lost 6 bases and J 4 bases, leaving 17 bases between the germline ends. This CDR3 is 14 amino acids long. Per the germline V gene, CDR1 is SQVTM and CDR2 is ANQGSEA.